The 3 T cell receptor beta chains below were found in one sample sequenced in a study of blood T cells in healthy people across ages. The use of a sample-barcoded 5' primer and a J-beta primer mix characterized a second PCR of about 7 to 12 cycles. TCRdb used MiXCR to reprocess the 5' RACE reads, holding one entry per CDR3 protein. The repertoire holds around 1,800,000 distinct CDR3 sequences, with about two fifths as singletons. Input material: blood. The source is a human donor in good health.

J is TRBJ2-5 and V is TRBV7-2; the D is unclear. V was clipped by 3 bases and J by 11 bases, with 16 bases between them. CDR1 SGHTA and CDR2 FQGNSA come from the germline V gene. CDR3 length: 13 residues. The CDR3 DNA follows: TGTGCCAGCAGCTTCTCTAGTCGGGCTGAGCAGTACTTC. Its protein is CASSFSSRAEQYF.

The chain carries TRBV7-2 and TRBJ2-3; the match to TRBD2 covers 7 bases. Germline trimming cut 4 bases from V and 2 bases from J; bases unmatched to any gene: 15. The length of the CDR3 is 18 residues. Per germline, CDR1 SGHTA and CDR2 FQGNSA. CDR3 DNA sequence: TGTGCCAGCAGCTCGGTCGGGGCGGGGGTCCTTAACACAGATACGCAGTATTTT. Residues: CASSSVGAGVLNTDTQYF.

V is TRBV4-3 and J is TRBJ1-2; perhaps TRBD1 as D (5 bases). V shed 4 bases and J shed 0 bases, with 12 bases lying between them. CDR1 and CDR2 (germline): LGHNA, YSLEER. The CDR3 has 15 amino acids. The DNA for the CDR3 is TGCGCCAGCAGCCCCCTCGCGGGGGCTAACTATGGCTACACCTTC. It specifies CASSPLAGANYGYTF.